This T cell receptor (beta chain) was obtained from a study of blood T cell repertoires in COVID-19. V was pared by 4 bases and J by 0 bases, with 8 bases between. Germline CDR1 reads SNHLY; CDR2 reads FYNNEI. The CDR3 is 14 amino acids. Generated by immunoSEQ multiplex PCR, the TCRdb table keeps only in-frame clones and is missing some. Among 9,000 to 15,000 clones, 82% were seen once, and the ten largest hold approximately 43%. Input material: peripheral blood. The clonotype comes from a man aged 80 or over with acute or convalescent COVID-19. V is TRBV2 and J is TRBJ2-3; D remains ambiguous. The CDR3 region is CASSVELSTDTQYF. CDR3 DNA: TGTGCCAGCAGTGTAGAACTCAGCACAGATACGCAGTATTTT.